The 22 T cell receptor beta chains below all came from one sample that was sequenced in a study of regulatory T cells in long-lasting Graves disease. Time point specified: newly diagnosed GD, antithyroid drugs for less than 3 months. The TCR library was made from RNA that had been extracted from PBMCs in TRIzol. Both iRepertoire HTBI primers and Arm-PCR of CDR3 regions were used to build the TCR beta libraries. Each CDR3 protein gets one entry after TCRdb re-called the multiplex PCR reads with MiXCR. The table lists 520,000 or so distinct CDR3 sequences, about 12% of them singletons, with approximately 9% in the top ten. Separately, the same data were catalogued under a study of T cells in Graves' hyperthyroidism and ophthalmopathy.

The input for sequencing was peripheral blood mononuclear cells (PBMCs), taken at new diagnosis, from a patient treated with antithyroid drugs. These receptors came from a woman aged 25 to 39 with Graves disease.

The gene calls are TRBV10-3 and TRBJ1-2, with D uncertain. CDR1 is ENHRY and CDR2 is SYGVKD in the germline V gene. The CDR3 length is 16 residues. Trimming stripped 0 bases from V and 2 bases from J, with 13 bases between. The CDR3: CAISESMAGLNYGYTF. The CDR3 nucleotides are TGTGCCATCAGTGAGTCGATGGCGGGGTTAAACTATGGCTACACCTTC.

Many counts were recorded for this clonotype. The J gene is TRBJ2-1, the V gene TRBV27; 7 bases align to TRBD2. Germline V gene lookup returns CDR1 MNHEY and CDR2 SMNVEV (reference sequence). The CDR3 sequence is 17 residues long. V lost 3 bases to trimming and J lost 9 bases; unmatched junction nucleotides: 17. Here the CDR3 reads CASSLGSGLWGGGEQFF. The CDR3 region has the DNA TGTGCCAGCAGTTTGGGGTCGGGACTATGGGGCGGGGGTGAGCAGTTCTTC.

The chain carries TRBV6-5 and TRBJ1-5; no clear D. The germline gives CDR1 MNHEY, CDR2 SVGAGI. This CDR3 comprises 16 residues. V lost 0 bases to trimming and J lost 6 bases, with 15 bases between them. In DNA form, the CDR3 reads TGTGCCAGCAGTTACTCTCGGCAGCTGGTGGTTCAGCCCCAGCATTTT. Amino acids: CASSYSRQLVVQPQHF.

This clonotype was seen ten or more times. The V and J genes are TRBV7-2 and TRBJ2-1, with a possible D match to TRBD1 (5 bases). Between the trimmed V and J ends, which lost 5 bases and 5 bases, there was a span of 10 bases. CDR3 length: 13 amino acids. Looked up from germline, CDR1 is SGHTA and CDR2 is FQGNSA. The chain's CDR3 is CASSKGPNNEQFF. CDR3 DNA: TGTGCCAGCAGCAAGGGGCCGAACAATGAGCAGTTCTTC.

This clonotype was detected ten times or more. Here the CDR3 reads CASSSGGHTEAFF. The CDR3 DNA reads TGTGCCAGCAGTTCAGGGGGGCACACTGAAGCTTTCTTT. The chain has TRBV7-9 and TRBJ1-1; TRBD1 agrees at 7 bases. This CDR3 has 13 residues. Germline lookup yields CDR1 SEHNR and CDR2 FQNEAQ (reference sequence). V trimming: 6 bases; J trimming: 3 bases; junction bases outside the gene matches: 4.

This clonotype was seen many times. V gene TRBV20-1 combines with J gene TRBJ2-3, with 7 bases that match TRBD2. The V segment lost 2 bases and the J segment 2 bases; nucleotides outside the gene matches: 10. Germline-derived CDR1 and CDR2 are DFQATT and SNEGSKA (reference sequence). The CDR3 length is 16 residues. CDR3 amino acids: CSARHFLADPTDTQYF. For the CDR3, the DNA is TGCAGTGCTAGACATTTCCTAGCGGATCCCACAGATACGCAGTATTTT.

J is TRBJ1-1 and V is TRBV20-1, with a possible D match to TRBD1 (5 bases). CDR1 and CDR2 from the germline V gene are DFQATT and SNEGSKA (reference sequence). V lost 5 bases to trimming and J lost 3 bases, with 16 bases between them. The CDR3 has 14 amino acids. CDR3 protein: CSAQTPGVHTEAFF. The CDR3 nucleotides are TGCAGTGCTCAAACGCCGGGGGTACACACTGAAGCTTTCTTT.

This clonotype was picked up many times. The V and J genes are TRBV7-8 and TRBJ1-3, with D possibly TRBD1 on 5 matching bases. Between the trimmed V and J ends, which lost 3 bases and 0 bases, there was a span of 12 bases. Germline CDR1 reads SGHVS; CDR2 reads FQNEAQ. The CDR3 spans 16 residues. CDR3 residues: CASSFRDGLSGNTIYF. The CDR3 DNA follows: TGTGCCAGCAGCTTCCGGGACGGCCTCTCTGGAAACACCATATATTTT.

The sample holds many counts of this clonotype. V usage is TRBV9 and J usage is TRBJ2-5; 11 nucleotides line up with TRBD2. The germline CDR1 and CDR2 sequences are SGDLS and YYNGEE. After removal of 3 bases from V and 2 bases from J, the junction contained 0 bases not matched to a gene. This CDR3 has 14 residues. The CDR3 sequence: CASSGLAGQETQYF. CDR3 nucleotide sequence: TGTGCCAGCAGCGGACTAGCGGGGCAAGAGACCCAGTACTTC.

At least ten counts were recorded for this clonotype. The chain joins TRBV28 to TRBJ2-7, with 11 bases aligning to TRBD2. The CDR3 has 21 residues. V was clipped by 4 bases and J by 0 bases; unmatched bases: 20. In germline, CDR1 is MDHEN, CDR2 SYDVKM. CDR3 sequence (DNA): TGTGCCAGCAGTTACTCAATCCCGACTAGCGGGATAGGATACCGCTCCTACGAGCAGTACTTC. Translating it yields CASSYSIPTSGIGYRSYEQYF.

This clonotype was counted ten times or more. The J gene is TRBJ2-3, the V gene TRBV11-2; a weak D match, TRBD2 (6 bases). V was trimmed by 0 bases and J by 0 bases, leaving 7 bases between them. Per the germline V gene, CDR1 is SGHAT and CDR2 is FQNNGV. This CDR3 is built from 15 residues. This chain's CDR3 is CASSLDGRSTDTQYF. The CDR3 DNA follows: TGTGCCAGCAGCTTAGACGGGAGAAGCACAGATACGCAGTATTTT.

The rearrangement uses TRBV19 and TRBJ1-1, with 10 bases that match TRBD1. CDR3 length: 15 residues. In germline, CDR1 is LNHDA, CDR2 SQIVND (reference sequence). The V segment lost 6 bases and the J segment 2 bases; nucleotides outside the gene matches: 6. Here the CDR3 reads CASRRDRGFNTEAFF. In DNA form, the CDR3 reads TGTGCCAGTAGGCGGGACAGGGGCTTTAACACTGAAGCTTTCTTT.

The table lists this clonotype with many counts. The genes are TRBV28 and TRBJ2-6, with TRBD1 matching 9 bases. CDR1 is MDHEN and CDR2 is SYDVKM in the germline V gene. The CDR3 is 18 residues long. After removal of 4 bases from V and 0 bases from J, the junction contained 7 bases not matched to a gene. CDR3 protein: CASSYHRGQGSGANVLTF. In nucleotides, the CDR3 is TGTGCCAGCAGTTATCACAGGGGGCAAGGCTCTGGGGCCAACGTCCTGACTTTC.

This clonotype was seen ten or more times. The V call is TRBV12-3 or TRBV12-4, the J call TRBJ2-7, with TRBD2 matching 13 bases. The junction had 16 bases not matched to a gene; V was cut back by 7 bases and J by 7 bases. The CDR3 runs to 17 residues. Here the CDR3 reads CASTSRGGLAGEGEQYF. The CDR3 DNA is TGTGCCAGCACTTCCCGGGGAGGACTAGCGGGAGAAGGGGAGCAGTACTTC.

Many counts were recorded for this clonotype. The chain is built from TRBV20-1 and TRBJ2-5; TRBD1 matches 7 bases. J lost 5 bases, V lost 3 bases, and 9 bases had no gene match. CDR1 is DFQATT and CDR2 is SNEGSKA in the germline V gene (reference sequence). The CDR3 totals 14 residues. CDR3 DNA sequence: TGCAGTGCTAGTGGTGCGACAGGGCTGGAGACCCAGTACTTC. Translated, it gives CSASGATGLETQYF.

This clonotype has only a few counts. This chain joins TRBV20-1 and TRBJ2-6; 8 bases line up with TRBD1. Looked up from germline, CDR1 is DFQATT and CDR2 is SNEGSKA (reference sequence). V gave up 6 bases and J gave up 3 bases; unmatched junction bases: 13. This CDR3 is 17 amino acids long. The CDR3 is CSATLPGGSYGANVLTF. Written as DNA, the CDR3 is TGCAGTGCGACTCTCCCAGGGGGCTCTTATGGGGCCAACGTCCTGACTTTC.

This clonotype was seen only a few times. This chain uses TRBV5-1 with TRBJ2-1, with D tentatively TRBD2 (5 bases). CDR3 length: 14 residues. Deletions cut 3 bases from V and 4 bases from J, with 11 bases between. CDR1 and CDR2 from the germline V gene are SGHRS and YFSETQ. CDR3 in amino acids: CASSSGLFYNEQFF. CDR3 coding DNA: TGCGCCAGCAGCTCCGGACTTTTTTACAATGAGCAGTTCTTC.

The table lists this clonotype with many counts. The CDR3 sequence: CASSSLRQGRNEKLFF. The CDR3, as DNA: TGTGCCAGCAGCTCACTACGACAGGGGAGGAATGAAAAACTGTTTTTT. V gene TRBV11-2 combines with J gene TRBJ1-4; 8 nucleotides agree with TRBD1. V lost 4 bases and J lost 5; bases outside the gene matches: 9. In germline, CDR1 is SGHAT, CDR2 FQNNGV. The CDR3 contains 16 residues. Full variable domain (outside the CDR3, taken from reference TRBV11-2 and TRBJ1-4): EAGVAQSPRYKIIEKRQSVAFWCNPISGHATLYWYQQILGQGPKLLIQFQNNGVVDDSQLPKDRFSAERLKGVDSTLKIQPAKLEDSAVYLCASSSLRQGRNEKLFFGSGTQLSVL.

There are a few counts of this clonotype. V usage is TRBV20-1 and J usage is TRBJ1-1; D remains ambiguous. The CDR3 consists of 13 residues. CDR1 and CDR2 from the germline V gene are DFQATT and SNEGSKA (reference sequence). Deletions cut 3 bases from V and 1 base from J, with 9 bases between. This chain's CDR3 is CSARDGKNTEAFF. CDR3 sequence (DNA): TGCAGTGCTAGGGACGGCAAGAACACTGAAGCTTTCTTT.

This clonotype was seen many times. The chain carries TRBV28 and TRBJ1-4; possible D gene TRBD1, 5 bases. Germline V lookup: CDR1 MDHEN, CDR2 SYDVKM. Deletions cut 6 bases from V and 6 bases from J, with 14 bases between. The length of the CDR3 is 14 residues. The CDR3 DNA follows: TGTGCCAGCAGCCCTGGCCAGGGTTATGAAAAACTGTTTTTT. Encoded protein: CASSPGQGYEKLFF.

This clonotype has at least ten counts. The J gene is TRBJ1-4, the V gene TRBV18; 7 bases line up with TRBD1. The germline gives CDR1 KGHSH, CDR2 LQKENI. J lost 8 bases, V lost 4 bases, and 13 bases had no gene match. The CDR3 sequence is 16 residues long. CDR3 in amino acids: CASSQDRSDSGEKLFF. CDR3 sequence (DNA): TGTGCCAGCTCACAGGACAGGTCAGACTCGGGCGAAAAACTGTTTTTT. The full variable domain, in which reference TRBV18 and TRBJ1-4 provide the parts outside the CDR3, is NAGVMQNPRHLVRRRGQEARLRCSPMKGHSHVYWYRQLPEEGLKFMVYLQKENIIDESGMPKERFSAEFPKEGPSILRIQQVVRGDSAAYFCASSQDRSDSGEKLFFGSGTQLSVL.

This clonotype was recorded many times. The V call is TRBV4-1, the J call TRBJ2-5; TRBD2 agrees at 7 bases. Per germline, CDR1 MGHRA and CDR2 YSYEKL. V shed 1 base and J 5 bases; nucleotides not matched to a gene: 7. The CDR3 is 15 residues long. This CDR3 is CASSQGAGDGETQYF. The CDR3 DNA is TGCGCCAGCAGCCAAGGGGCGGGGGACGGGGAGACCCAGTACTTC.